The entry below describes one T cell receptor beta chain. This specimen comes from a study of blood T cell repertoires in COVID-19. Study context: The United States, Italy and Spain were the sources of the acute and convalescent COVID-19 samples. PBMCs, B-cell-depleted T cells, or T cells were the source of the cDNA or gDNA that made up the material.

In the authors' workflow: Cell counts per sample came from amplifying reference gene primers. TCRdb keeps only in-frame clones here, not all; method: immunoSEQ multiplex PCR. The DNA gave D and trimming, while V, J and clone size come from that table. Found here are 90,000 to 120,000 clones, over 75% of them singletons; the top ten hold about 20%. With 5 bases clipped from V and 8 bases from J, the junction kept 12 bases outside the gene matches. Germline V lookup: CDR1 LNHDA, CDR2 SQIVND (reference sequence). The CDR3 extends over 16 amino acids. Sequencing was done on a sample of peripheral blood. The chain combines TRBV19 with TRBJ1-4, with 9 nucleotides matching TRBD1. The TCR originated in a man between 65 and 79 years old with active or convalescent COVID-19. CDR3 bases: TGTGCCAGTAGTCCCACCACCGGGACAGGGAACGAAAAACTGTTTTTT. This sequence encodes CASSPTTGTGNEKLFF.